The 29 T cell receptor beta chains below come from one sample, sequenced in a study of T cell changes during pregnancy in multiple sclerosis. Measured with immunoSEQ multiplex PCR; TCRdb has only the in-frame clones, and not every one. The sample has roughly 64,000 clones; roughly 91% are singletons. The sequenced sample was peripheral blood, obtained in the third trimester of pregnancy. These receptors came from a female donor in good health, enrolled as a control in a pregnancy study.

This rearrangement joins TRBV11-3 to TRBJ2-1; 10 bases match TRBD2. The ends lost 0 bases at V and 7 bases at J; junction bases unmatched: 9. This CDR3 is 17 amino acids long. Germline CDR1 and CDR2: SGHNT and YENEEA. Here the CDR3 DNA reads TGTGCCAGCAGCTTAGATGCCAGCGGGGGGGCCAGGAATGAGCAGTTCTTC. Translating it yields CASSLDASGGARNEQFF.

CDR3 DNA: TGTGCCAGCTCACCACCGAGGACAGCGAACACTGAAGCTTTCTTT. This sequence encodes CASSPPRTANTEAFF. This rearrangement joins TRBV18 to TRBJ1-1; the D gene is possibly TRBD1 (6 bases). V was pared by 0 bases and J by 1 base, with 9 bases between. Germline CDR1 KGHSH, CDR2 LQKENI. The CDR3 sequence is 15 residues long. The entire variable domain, with the rest obtained from reference TRBV18 and TRBJ1-1, is as follows: NAGVMQNPRHLVRRRGQEARLRCSPMKGHSHVYWYRQLPEEGLKFMVYLQKENIIDESGMPKERFSAEFPKEGPSILRIQQVVRGDSAAYFCASSPPRTANTEAFFGQGTRLTVV.

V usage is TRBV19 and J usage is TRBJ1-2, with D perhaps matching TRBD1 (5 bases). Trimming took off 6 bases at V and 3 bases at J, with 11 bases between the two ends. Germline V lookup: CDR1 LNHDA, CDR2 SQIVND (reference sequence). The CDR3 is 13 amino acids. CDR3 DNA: TGTGCCAGTAGCCCCGACAGTGACTATGGCTACACCTTC. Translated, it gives CASSPDSDYGYTF.

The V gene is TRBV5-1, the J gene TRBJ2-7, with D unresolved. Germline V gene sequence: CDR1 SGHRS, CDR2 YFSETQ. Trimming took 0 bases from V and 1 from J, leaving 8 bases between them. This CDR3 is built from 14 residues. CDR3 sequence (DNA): TGCGCCAGCAGCTTGGAGTCCAGTTCCTACGAGCAGTACTTC. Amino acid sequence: CASSLESSSYEQYF.

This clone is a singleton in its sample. The CDR3 sequence: CASSDPGLQETQYF. The CDR3 nucleotides read TGTGCCAGCAGCGACCCGGGTCTACAAGAGACCCAGTACTTC. The chain carries TRBV5-4 and TRBJ2-5; D gene unclear. Trimming removed 4 bases at V and 2 bases at J, with 12 bases between. The CDR3 covers 14 residues. Germline CDR1 is SGHNT and CDR2 is YYREEE (reference sequence).

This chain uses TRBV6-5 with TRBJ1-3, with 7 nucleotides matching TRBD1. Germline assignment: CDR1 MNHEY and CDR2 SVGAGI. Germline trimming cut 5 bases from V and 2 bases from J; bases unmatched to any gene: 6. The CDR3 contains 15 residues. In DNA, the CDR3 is TGTGCCAGCAGTCCACCAGGGGGTACTGGAAACACCATATATTTT. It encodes CASSPPGGTGNTIYF.

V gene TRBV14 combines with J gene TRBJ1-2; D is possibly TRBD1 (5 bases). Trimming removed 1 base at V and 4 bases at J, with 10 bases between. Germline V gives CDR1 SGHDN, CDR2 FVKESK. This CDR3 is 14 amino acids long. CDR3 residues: CASSQGGEGYGYTF. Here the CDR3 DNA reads TGTGCCAGCAGCCAAGGAGGGGAGGGCTATGGCTACACCTTC.

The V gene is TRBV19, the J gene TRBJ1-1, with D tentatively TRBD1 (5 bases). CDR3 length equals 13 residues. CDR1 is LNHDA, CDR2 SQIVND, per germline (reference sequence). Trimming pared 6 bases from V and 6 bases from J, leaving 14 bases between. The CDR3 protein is CASRSKGGAEAFF. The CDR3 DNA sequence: TGTGCCAGTAGATCTAAGGGAGGGGCTGAAGCTTTCTTT.

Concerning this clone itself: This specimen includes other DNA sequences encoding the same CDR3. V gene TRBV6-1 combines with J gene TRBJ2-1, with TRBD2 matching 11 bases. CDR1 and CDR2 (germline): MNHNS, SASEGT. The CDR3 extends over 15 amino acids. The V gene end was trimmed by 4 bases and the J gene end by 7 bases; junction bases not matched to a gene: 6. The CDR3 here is CASSGRTSGLNEQFF. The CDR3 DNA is TGTGCCAGCAGTGGCCGGACTAGCGGGCTTAATGAGCAGTTCTTC.

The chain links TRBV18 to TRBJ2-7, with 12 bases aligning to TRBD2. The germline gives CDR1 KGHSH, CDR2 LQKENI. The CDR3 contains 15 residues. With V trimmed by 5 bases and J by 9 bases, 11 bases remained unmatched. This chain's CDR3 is CASSSTSGGAGGQYF. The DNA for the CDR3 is TGTGCCAGCTCATCGACTAGCGGGGGTGCCGGAGGGCAGTACTTC.

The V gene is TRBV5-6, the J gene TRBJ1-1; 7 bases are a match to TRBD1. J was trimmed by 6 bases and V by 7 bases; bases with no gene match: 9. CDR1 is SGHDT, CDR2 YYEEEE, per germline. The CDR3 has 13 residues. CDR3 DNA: TGTGCCAGCCGGTACAGGGGTCGGTCTGAAGCTTTCTTT. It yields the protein CASRYRGRSEAFF.

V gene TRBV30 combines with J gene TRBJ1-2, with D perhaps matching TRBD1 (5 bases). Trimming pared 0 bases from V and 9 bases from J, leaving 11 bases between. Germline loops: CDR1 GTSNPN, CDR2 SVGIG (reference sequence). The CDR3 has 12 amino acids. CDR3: CAWSVHKGSYTF. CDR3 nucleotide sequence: TGTGCCTGGAGTGTACACAAGGGGAGCTACACCTTC.

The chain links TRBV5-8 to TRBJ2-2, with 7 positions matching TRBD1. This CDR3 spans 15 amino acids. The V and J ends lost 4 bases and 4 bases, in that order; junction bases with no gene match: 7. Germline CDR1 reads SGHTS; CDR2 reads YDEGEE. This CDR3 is CASSPRQGATGELFF. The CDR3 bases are TGTGCCAGCAGCCCTCGACAGGGTGCCACCGGGGAGCTGTTTTTT. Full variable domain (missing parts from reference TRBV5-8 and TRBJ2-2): EAGVTQSPTHLIKTRGQQATLRCSPISGHTSVYWYQQALGLGLQFLLWYDEGEERNRGNFPPRFSGRQFPNYSSELNVNALELEDSALYLCASSPRQGATGELFFGEGSRLTVL.

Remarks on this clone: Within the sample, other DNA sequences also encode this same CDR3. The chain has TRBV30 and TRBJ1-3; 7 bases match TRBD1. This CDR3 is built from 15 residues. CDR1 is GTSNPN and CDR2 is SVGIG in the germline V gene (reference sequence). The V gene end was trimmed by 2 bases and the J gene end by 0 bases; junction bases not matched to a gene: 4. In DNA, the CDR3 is TGTGCCTGGAGTAGGGACAGCGGCTCTGGAAACACCATATATTTT. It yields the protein CAWSRDSGSGNTIYF.

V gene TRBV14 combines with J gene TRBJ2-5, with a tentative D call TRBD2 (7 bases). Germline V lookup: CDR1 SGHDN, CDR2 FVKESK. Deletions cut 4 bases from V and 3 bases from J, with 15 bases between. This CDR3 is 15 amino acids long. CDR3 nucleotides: TGTGCCAGCAGCCTCCTATGGGGGGGCGAAGAGACCCAGTACTTC. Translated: CASSLLWGGEETQYF.

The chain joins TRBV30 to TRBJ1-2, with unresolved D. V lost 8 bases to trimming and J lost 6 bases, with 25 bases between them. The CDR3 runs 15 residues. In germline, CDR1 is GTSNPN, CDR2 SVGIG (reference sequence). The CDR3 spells CARNDKNGRRNGYTF. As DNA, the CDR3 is TGTGCCAGAAATGACAAAAATGGTCGGCGAAATGGCTACACCTTC.

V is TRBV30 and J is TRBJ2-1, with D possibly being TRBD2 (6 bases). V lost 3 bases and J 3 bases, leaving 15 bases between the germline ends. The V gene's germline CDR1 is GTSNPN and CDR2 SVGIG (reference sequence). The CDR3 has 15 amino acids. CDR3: CAWRHRRGLYNEQFF. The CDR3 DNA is TGTGCCTGGAGACATAGGCGGGGACTCTACAATGAGCAGTTCTTC.

CDR3 amino acids: CASSLTSGMETQYF. The CDR3 nucleotides read TGTGCCAGCAGTTTGACTAGCGGTATGGAGACCCAGTACTTC. The gene calls are TRBV27 and TRBJ2-5; 9 positions match TRBD2. Unmatched junction bases numbered 4, after V lost 3 bases and J lost 5 bases. Germline V gene lookup returns CDR1 MNHEY and CDR2 SMNVEV (reference sequence). The CDR3 length is 14 residues.

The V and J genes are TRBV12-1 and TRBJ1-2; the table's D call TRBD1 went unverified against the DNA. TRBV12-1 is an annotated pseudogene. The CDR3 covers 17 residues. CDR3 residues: CASSLGTGADSDYGYTF. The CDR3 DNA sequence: TGTGCCAGCAGCCTAGGGACAGGGGCGGACTCGGACTATGGCTACACCTTC.

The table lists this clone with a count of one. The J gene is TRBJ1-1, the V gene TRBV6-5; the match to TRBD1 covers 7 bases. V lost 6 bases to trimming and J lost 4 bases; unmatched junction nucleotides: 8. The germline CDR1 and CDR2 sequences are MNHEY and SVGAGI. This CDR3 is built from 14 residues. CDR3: CASSLDRVRTEAFF. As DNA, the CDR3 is TGTGCCAGCAGCCTTGACAGGGTTCGCACTGAAGCTTTCTTT.

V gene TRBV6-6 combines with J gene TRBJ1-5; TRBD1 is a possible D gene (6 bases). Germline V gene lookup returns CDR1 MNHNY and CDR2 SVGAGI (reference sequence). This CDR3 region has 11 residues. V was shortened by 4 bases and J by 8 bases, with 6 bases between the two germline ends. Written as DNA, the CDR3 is TGTGCCAGCAGTTCAGGGGAGCCCCAGCATTTT. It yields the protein CASSSGEPQHF.

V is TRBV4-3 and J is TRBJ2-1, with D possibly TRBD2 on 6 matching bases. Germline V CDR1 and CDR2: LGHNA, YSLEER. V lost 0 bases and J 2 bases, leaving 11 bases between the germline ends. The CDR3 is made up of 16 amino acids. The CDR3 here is CASSQDHGSTYNEQFF. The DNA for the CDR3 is TGCGCCAGCAGCCAAGATCACGGGAGCACCTACAATGAGCAGTTCTTC.

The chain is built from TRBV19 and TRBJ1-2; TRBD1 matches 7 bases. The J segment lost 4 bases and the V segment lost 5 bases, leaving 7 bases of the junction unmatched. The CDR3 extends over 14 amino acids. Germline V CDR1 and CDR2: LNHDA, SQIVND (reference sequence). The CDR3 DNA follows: TGTGCCAGTAGTTCCCGACAGGGTGGCTATGGCTACACCTTC. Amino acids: CASSSRQGGYGYTF.

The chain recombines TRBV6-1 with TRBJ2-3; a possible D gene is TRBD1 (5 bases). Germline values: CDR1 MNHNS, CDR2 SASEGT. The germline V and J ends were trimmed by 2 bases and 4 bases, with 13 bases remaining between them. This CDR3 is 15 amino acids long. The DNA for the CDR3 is TGTGCCAGCAGTGAATTGTGGGGCGTAGCAGATACGCAGTATTTT. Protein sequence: CASSELWGVADTQYF.

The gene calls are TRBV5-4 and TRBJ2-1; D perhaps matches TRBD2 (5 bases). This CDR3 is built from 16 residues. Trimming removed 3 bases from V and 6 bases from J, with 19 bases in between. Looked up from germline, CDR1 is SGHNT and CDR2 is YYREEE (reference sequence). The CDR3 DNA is TGTGCCAGCAGCTCCCGCGGAACGGGGAAACTCAATGAGCAGTTCTTC. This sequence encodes CASSSRGTGKLNEQFF.

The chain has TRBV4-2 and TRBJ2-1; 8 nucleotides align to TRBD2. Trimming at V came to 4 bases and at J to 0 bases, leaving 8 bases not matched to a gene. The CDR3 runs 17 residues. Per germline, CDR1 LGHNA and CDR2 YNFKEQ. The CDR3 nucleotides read TGTGCCAGCAGCCGAGCGTTTAGCGGGGTCTCCTACAATGAGCAGTTCTTC. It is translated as CASSRAFSGVSYNEQFF.

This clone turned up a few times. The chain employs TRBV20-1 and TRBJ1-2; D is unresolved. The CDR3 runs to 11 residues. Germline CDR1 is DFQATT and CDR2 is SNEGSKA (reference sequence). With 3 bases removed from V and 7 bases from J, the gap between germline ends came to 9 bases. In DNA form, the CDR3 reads TGCAGTGCTAGCCCCCCGGTTGGCTACACCTTC. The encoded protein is CSASPPVGYTF.

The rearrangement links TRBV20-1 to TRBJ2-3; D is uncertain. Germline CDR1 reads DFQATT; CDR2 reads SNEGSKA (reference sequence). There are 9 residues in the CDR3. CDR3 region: CSTTDTQYF. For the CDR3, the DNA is TGCAGCACAACAGATACGCAGTATTTT.

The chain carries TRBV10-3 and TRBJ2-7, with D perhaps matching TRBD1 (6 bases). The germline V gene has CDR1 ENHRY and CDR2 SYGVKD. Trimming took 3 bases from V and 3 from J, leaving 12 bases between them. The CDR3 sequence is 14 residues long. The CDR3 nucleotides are TGTGCCATCAGTGAACCGGGACAAGACTACGAGCAGTACTTC. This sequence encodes CAISEPGQDYEQYF.